Listed below are T cell receptor beta chains from one sample, sequenced in a study of blood T cell repertoires in COVID-19. Data came from immunoSEQ multiplex PCR; TCRdb stores just in-frame clones and leaves some out. Here the sample spans roughly 130,000 clones, around nine tenths being singletons. Sequenced: peripheral blood. Receptor source: a man aged 60 to 69 with active or convalescent COVID-19. Each CDR3 is given with its conserved first and last residue. Size is omitted from some rows. Given values are once, few, many or a class for expanded clones.

>-|TRBJ2-7|TRBV3-1/TRBV3-2
CASSQGQRGYEQYF
>-|TRBJ2-7|TRBV6-5
CASSYGTGFGEQYF
>-|TRBJ1-1|TRBV5-1
CASSLAGTNTAFF
>-|TRBJ2-6|TRBV11-2
CASSWTGVGANVLTF
>-|TRBJ2-7|TRBV14
CASSLRPSGRLFDEQYF
>-|TRBJ2-5|TRBV18
CASSQVVGSRETQYF
>-|TRBJ2-5|TRBV2
CASSVIRGQETQYF
>-|TRBJ2-7|TRBV29-1
CSVTPRESSYEQYF
>-|TRBJ2-5|TRBV6-5
CASSRDRDETQYF
>once|TRBJ1-2|TRBV4-2
CASSQEGGYGYTF
>-|TRBJ2-6|TRBV19
CASSIRWSGRSSGANVLTF
>once|TRBJ1-3|TRBV19
CASSFQGGTGNTIYF
>once|TRBJ1-1|TRBV18
CASSRGQLGDTEAFF